The clone carrying this T cell receptor (beta chain) has more than one count but fewer than ten. Its antigen is currently unknown. The CDR3 sequence is 12 residues long. Germline CDR1 and CDR2: MDHEN and SYDVKM. Trimming took off 4 bases at V and 3 bases at J, with 7 bases between the two ends. Patients with alopecia areata provided lesional scalp punch biopsies as well as peripheral blood. Extraction and reverse transcription of RNA yielded cDNA as the sequencing template. TCRdb's table, derived via immunoSEQ multiplex PCR, lists solely in-frame clones and lacks some. The repertoire holds about 140,000 clones, around 49% seen once, with 0.8% to 1% in the top ten. These data originate in a study of CD8+ T cells in alopecia areata. Study findings and constraints: Scalp samples also yield sequences of resident alphabeta T cells from normal skin. Possibly because of HLA-related factors, TCR sharing was less clear across patients than in mice.

The V gene is TRBV28, the J gene TRBJ2-7; D is unclear. The material was CD4+ T cells sorted from blood, obtained at week 0. The origin of this receptor is a human donor with alopecia areata. The CDR3 DNA reads as TGTGCCAGCAGTTCCCTCCACTACGAGCAGTACTTC. This codes for CASSSLHYEQYF.